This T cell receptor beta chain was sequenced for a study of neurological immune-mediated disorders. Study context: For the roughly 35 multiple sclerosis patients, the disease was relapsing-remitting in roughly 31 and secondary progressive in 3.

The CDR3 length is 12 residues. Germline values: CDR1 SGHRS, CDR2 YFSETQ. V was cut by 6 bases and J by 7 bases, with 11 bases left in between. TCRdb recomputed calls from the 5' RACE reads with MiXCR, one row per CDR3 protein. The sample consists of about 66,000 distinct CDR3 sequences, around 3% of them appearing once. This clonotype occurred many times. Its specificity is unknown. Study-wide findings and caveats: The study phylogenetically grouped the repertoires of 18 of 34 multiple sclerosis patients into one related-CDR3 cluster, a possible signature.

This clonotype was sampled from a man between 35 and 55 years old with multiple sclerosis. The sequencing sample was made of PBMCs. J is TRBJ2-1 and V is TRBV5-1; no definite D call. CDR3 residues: CASMGGSNEQFF. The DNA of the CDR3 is TGCGCCAGCATGGGCGGATCAAATGAGCAGTTCTTC.